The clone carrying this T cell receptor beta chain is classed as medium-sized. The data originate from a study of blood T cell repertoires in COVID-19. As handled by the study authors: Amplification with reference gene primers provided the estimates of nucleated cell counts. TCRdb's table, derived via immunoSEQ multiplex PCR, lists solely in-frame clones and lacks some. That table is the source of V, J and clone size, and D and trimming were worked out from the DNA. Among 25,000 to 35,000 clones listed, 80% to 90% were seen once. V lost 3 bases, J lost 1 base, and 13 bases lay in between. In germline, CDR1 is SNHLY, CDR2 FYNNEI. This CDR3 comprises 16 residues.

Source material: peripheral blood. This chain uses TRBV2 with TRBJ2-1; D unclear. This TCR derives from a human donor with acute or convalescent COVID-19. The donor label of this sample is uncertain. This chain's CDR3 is CASSDWLVGSYNEQFF. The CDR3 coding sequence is TGTGCCAGCAGTGATTGGCTAGTGGGTTCCTACAATGAGCAGTTCTTC.